The 30 T cell receptor beta chains below all came from one sample that was sequenced in a study of blood T cell repertoires in COVID-19. Sequencing used immunoSEQ multiplex PCR; TCRdb keeps in-frame clones, though not all of them. The repertoire holds around 130,000 clones, roughly 80% seen once, with approximately 1.8% in the top ten. Material for sequencing was PBMCs or T cells enriched from blood (not recorded which). Receptors were obtained from a woman aged 18-29 years who had been exposed to COVID-19.

There are many counts of this clone. The chain combines TRBV11-3 with TRBJ1-1; unclear D gene. The germline V and J ends were trimmed by 2 bases and 4 bases, with 8 bases remaining between them. The CDR3 covers 13 residues. Germline loops: CDR1 SGHNT, CDR2 YENEEA. The CDR3 nucleotides read TGTGCCAGCAGCTTACTGGCGGGCACTGAAGCTTTCTTT. Protein sequence: CASSLLAGTEAFF.

This clone was seen more than once but under ten times. The chain carries TRBV7-9 and TRBJ1-2; TRBD1 matches 7 bases. J gave up 5 bases and V 1 base, and 4 bases lay outside the gene matches. Per germline, CDR1 SEHNR and CDR2 FQNEAQ (reference sequence). The CDR3 has 14 amino acids. This CDR3 is CASSLEGGSYGYTF. The DNA for the CDR3 is TGTGCCAGCAGCTTAGAAGGGGGCAGTTATGGCTACACCTTC.

The chain employs TRBV28 and TRBJ1-3; D gene uncertain. The CDR3 sequence is 12 residues long. The V end was cut by 2 bases, the J end by 7 bases, with 6 bases between. The germline V gene has CDR1 MDHEN and CDR2 SYDVKM. The CDR3 spells CASSLTGNTIYF. CDR3 sequence (DNA): TGTGCCAGCAGTTTAACCGGGAACACCATATATTTT.

The rearrangement links TRBV4-2 to TRBJ1-5; D possibly corresponds to TRBD1 (6 bases). V lost 4 bases and J 6 bases, leaving 19 bases between the germline ends. The germline CDR1 and CDR2 sequences are LGHNA and YNFKEQ. The CDR3 is made up of 16 amino acids. CDR3 sequence reads: CASSPEGGLRSQPQHF. The DNA for the CDR3 is TGTGCCAGCAGCCCTGAGGGGGGGCTAAGGAGTCAGCCCCAGCATTTT.

There are a few counts of this clone. CDR3 amino acids: CASAEQVNTEAFF. The CDR3 region has the DNA TGTGCCAGCGCAGAACAGGTGAACACTGAAGCTTTCTTT. The chain recombines TRBV2 with TRBJ1-1, with D possibly being TRBD1 (5 bases). The CDR3 sequence is 13 residues long. The V gene lost 8 bases and the J gene lost 0 bases, with 10 bases spanning the gap. Germline CDR1 reads SNHLY; CDR2 reads FYNNEI.

This rearrangement joins TRBV12-3 or TRBV12-4 to TRBJ2-2, with D unresolved. The germline V and J ends were trimmed by 8 bases and 6 bases, with 4 bases remaining between them. The CDR3 extends over 10 amino acids. The CDR3 sequence: CASQSGELFF. CDR3 nucleotide sequence: TGTGCCAGCCAGTCCGGGGAGCTGTTTTTT.

This chain joins TRBV5-1 and TRBJ2-5; possible D gene TRBD1, 6 bases. This CDR3 is built from 16 residues. Trimming removed 0 bases at V and 5 bases at J, with 17 bases between. Germline V gives CDR1 SGHRS, CDR2 YFSETQ. The CDR3 DNA follows: TGCGCCAGCAGCTTGGCCGGAGACAGGTGGACGGAGACCCAGTACTTC. This translates into CASSLAGDRWTETQYF.

The chain uses TRBV2 and TRBJ2-5; TRBD2 agrees at 7 bases. The CDR3 sequence is 15 residues long. Trimming cost V 3 bases and J 4 bases; bases outside gene matches: 8. CDR1 is SNHLY and CDR2 is FYNNEI in the germline V gene. The DNA of the CDR3 is TGTGCCAGCAGTGACATGTTGGCTAGCGGAGAGACCCAGTACTTC. This encodes CASSDMLASGETQYF.

The chain links TRBV27 to TRBJ2-2; TRBD2 matches at 11 bases. The CDR3 is 15 amino acids. The germline V gene encodes CDR1 MNHEY and CDR2 SMNVEV (reference sequence). V was clipped by 8 bases and J by 4 bases; unmatched bases: 6. The CDR3 is CASGVLAGGTGELFF. The CDR3 nucleotides are TGTGCCAGCGGAGTTCTAGCGGGGGGCACCGGGGAGCTGTTTTTT.

The table lists this clone with a count of one. This chain uses TRBV18 with TRBJ1-3; 7 nucleotides align to TRBD1. CDR1 KGHSH and CDR2 LQKENI come from the germline V gene. V was pared by 1 base and J by 1 base, with 4 bases of the junction left unmatched. The CDR3 totals 16 residues. Here the CDR3 DNA reads TGTGCCAGCTCACCACAGGGGGCGAATTCTGGAAACACCATATATTTT. Translated, it gives CASSPQGANSGNTIYF.

This rearrangement joins TRBV15 to TRBJ2-1; 8 bases are shared with TRBD1. Germline values: CDR1 LNHNV, CDR2 YYDKDF (reference sequence). This CDR3 is 16 amino acids long. The V and J ends lost 3 bases and 3 bases, in that order; junction bases with no gene match: 7. CDR3 in DNA: TGTGCCACCAGCAGGAAGGAGACAGGGGACTACAATGAGCAGTTCTTC. Translating gives CATSRKETGDYNEQFF. Full variable domain (outside the CDR3, taken from reference TRBV15 and TRBJ2-1): DAMVIQNPRYQVTQFGKPVTLSCSQTLNHNVMYWYQQKSSQAPKLLFHYYDKDFNNEADTPDNFQSRRPNTSFCFLDIRSPGLGDTAMYLCATSRKETGDYNEQFFGPGTRLTVL.

This clone was counted a few times. V and J are TRBV27 and TRBJ2-1; perhaps TRBD2 as D (6 bases). Germline V CDR1 and CDR2: MNHEY, SMNVEV (reference sequence). V gave up 4 bases and J gave up 0 bases, with 13 bases separating them. The length of the CDR3 is 16 residues. The CDR3 DNA follows: TGTGCCAGCAGTTCTATTGGGGGGAGCTCCTACAATGAGCAGTTCTTC. This sequence encodes CASSSIGGSSYNEQFF.

This rearrangement joins TRBV28 to TRBJ1-1; 9 nucleotides align to TRBD1. Looked up from germline, CDR1 is MDHEN and CDR2 is SYDVKM. The CDR3 loop spans 15 amino acids. Losses at the gene ends were 7 bases for V and 0 bases for J; bases not matched to a gene: 6. CDR3 bases: TGTGCCAGCACCACAGGGGGCAGGATGAACACTGAAGCTTTCTTT. This gives the protein CASTTGGRMNTEAFF.

This clone was counted a single time. The chain employs TRBV5-1 and TRBJ1-5, with D unclear. Trimming shortened V by 0 bases and J by 3 bases, and 7 bases separated the two germline ends. Germline V gene sequence: CDR1 SGHRS, CDR2 YFSETQ. CDR3 size: 14 residues. CDR3 amino acids: CASSLEPYNQPQHF. The CDR3 DNA reads as TGCGCCAGCAGCTTGGAGCCGTACAATCAGCCCCAGCATTTT.

V is TRBV10-3 and J is TRBJ2-2; D possibly corresponds to TRBD1 (5 bases). In germline, CDR1 is ENHRY, CDR2 SYGVKD. This CDR3 region has 15 residues. Deletions cut 10 bases from V and 2 bases from J, with 17 bases between. CDR3 region: CATSDTKINTGELFF. The CDR3 region has the DNA TGTGCCACCTCGGACACGAAGATTAACACCGGGGAGCTGTTTTTT.

V and J are TRBV5-6 and TRBJ2-1; no firm D call. Germline V gives CDR1 SGHDT, CDR2 YYEEEE. V was pared by 4 bases and J by 15 bases, with 17 bases between. CDR3 length: 12 amino acids. The CDR3 nucleotides read TGTGCCAGCAGCCTTGGCCCCCTCCAGTGGTTCTTC. Translation: CASSLGPLQWFF.

The chain links TRBV19 to TRBJ1-5; D uncertain. CDR3 length: 14 amino acids. The V end was cut by 3 bases, the J end by 1 base, with 7 bases between. Per germline, CDR1 LNHDA and CDR2 SQIVND (reference sequence). CDR3 coding DNA: TGTGCCAGTAGTATTGCGGGGAGCAATCAGCCCCAGCATTTT. It is translated as CASSIAGSNQPQHF.

The chain couples TRBV7-8 to TRBJ1-2; D uncertain. The CDR3 runs to 16 residues. Trimming left V 1 base short and J 8 bases short, with 20 bases between. The germline V gene encodes CDR1 SGHVS and CDR2 FQNEAQ. This CDR3 is CASSLGSRGTRAGYTF. CDR3 bases: TGTGCCAGCAGCTTAGGGTCCCGGGGTACTCGAGCAGGCTACACCTTC.

The V call is TRBV28, the J call TRBJ2-7; 15 bases map to TRBD2. Unmatched junction bases numbered 8, after V lost 5 bases and J lost 3 bases. This CDR3 has 17 residues. Germline V gives CDR1 MDHEN, CDR2 SYDVKM. CDR3 sequence (DNA): TGTGCCAGCAGTCTCCCGGGACTAGCGGGAGGAAACTACGAGCAGTACTTC. As protein: CASSLPGLAGGNYEQYF.

This chain links TRBV5-4 with TRBJ2-7, with 10 bases that match TRBD1. The trim removed 10 bases at V and 5 bases at J, leaving 9 bases unmatched. The CDR3 consists of 13 residues. Per germline, CDR1 SGHNT and CDR2 YYREEE (reference sequence). The CDR3 bases are TGTGCCTGGGGGCGACAGGGGGCCGACGAGCAGTACTTC. The encoded protein is CAWGRQGADEQYF.

This clone has just a few counts. V gene TRBV7-3 combines with J gene TRBJ2-1, with D unclear. CDR3 length equals 13 residues. Deletions cut 5 bases from V and 4 bases from J, with 9 bases between. Germline V gene lookup returns CDR1 SGHTA and CDR2 FQGTGA. The CDR3 here is CASSVQPYNEQFF. The CDR3, as DNA: TGTGCCAGCAGCGTACAGCCGTACAATGAGCAGTTCTTC.

The chain combines TRBV12-3 or TRBV12-4 with TRBJ2-3; D is unclear. This CDR3 comprises 12 residues. V was shortened by 4 bases and J by 13 bases, with 15 bases between the two germline ends. Here the CDR3 reads CASSSTEGLEYF. DNA for the CDR3: TGTGCCAGCAGTTCCACAGAAGGTCTGGAGTATTTT.

The chain combines TRBV7-6 with TRBJ2-7; TRBD1 might be the D (5 bases). The CDR3 is made up of 15 amino acids. V lost 5 bases, J lost 7 bases, and 21 bases lay in between. From germline, CDR1 is SGHVS and CDR2 FNYEAQ. The CDR3 bases are TGTGCCAGCAGCACCCTGACAGCATCGCTAAGGGAGCAGTACTTC. Translated, it gives CASSTLTASLREQYF.

This clone was observed a few times. The rearrangement uses TRBV19 and TRBJ1-5; D is possibly TRBD1 (5 bases). The CDR3 contains 15 residues. Trimming left V 4 bases short and J 2 bases short, with 12 bases between. In germline, CDR1 is LNHDA, CDR2 SQIVND (reference sequence). The CDR3 DNA sequence: TGTGCCAGTAGTACGACAGACAGCCGCAATCAGCCCCAGCATTTT. Translation: CASSTTDSRNQPQHF.

This sequence joins TRBV28 and TRBJ1-4; no reliable D call. Trimming pared 4 bases from V and 7 bases from J, leaving 10 bases between. Germline CDR1 MDHEN, CDR2 SYDVKM. This CDR3 has 13 amino acids. The CDR3 DNA sequence: TGTGCCAGCAGTTCCCCCCCCGGTGAAAAACTGTTTTTT. Encoded protein: CASSSPPGEKLFF.

J is TRBJ1-6 and V is TRBV14; D is unresolved. Per germline, CDR1 SGHDN and CDR2 FVKESK. The CDR3 totals 15 residues. Trimming took off 4 bases at V and 9 bases at J, with 16 bases between the two ends. The CDR3 loop reads CASSPLRGVSSPLHF. In DNA form, the CDR3 reads TGTGCCAGCAGCCCTCTCCGGGGAGTGAGTTCACCCCTCCACTTT.

The V call is TRBV30, the J call TRBJ2-7, with 8 nucleotides matching TRBD2. From germline, CDR1 is GTSNPN and CDR2 SVGIG (reference sequence). The trim removed 1 base at V and 3 bases at J, leaving 20 bases unmatched. CDR3 length equals 19 residues. CDR3 DNA sequence: TGTGCCTGGAGTGCACCAGCGGGAGTAGGATTTTCTGAGGTCTACGAGCAGTACTTC. It encodes CAWSAPAGVGFSEVYEQYF.

This sequence joins TRBV27 and TRBJ2-7; TRBD2 matches 9 bases. Germline values: CDR1 MNHEY, CDR2 SMNVEV (reference sequence). The CDR3 length is 15 residues. V lost 2 bases and J lost 3; bases outside the gene matches: 5. The CDR3 coding sequence is TGTGCCAGCAGTTTAATGCCTAGCGGGAACTACGAGCAGTACTTC. It translates to CASSLMPSGNYEQYF.

This chain links TRBV15 with TRBJ2-1; tentatively, D is TRBD2 (6 bases). Germline V lookup: CDR1 LNHNV, CDR2 YYDKDF (reference sequence). This CDR3 is built from 14 residues. Deletions cut 5 bases from V and 0 bases from J, with 8 bases between. The CDR3 here is CATSLRGSYNEQFF. As DNA, the CDR3 is TGTGCCACCAGCTTGCGGGGCTCCTACAATGAGCAGTTCTTC.

The chain employs TRBV27 and TRBJ2-3; a weak D match, TRBD2 (5 bases). Trimming cost V 6 bases and J 3 bases, with 13 bases left between them. CDR1 and CDR2 from the germline V gene are MNHEY and SMNVEV (reference sequence). The CDR3 runs to 14 residues. Written as DNA, the CDR3 is TGTGCCAGCAGACCGTGGGAGTATACAGATACGCAGTATTTT. It specifies CASRPWEYTDTQYF.